This entry is about one TCR beta chain. The data are from a study of blood T cell repertoires in COVID-19. The CDR3 covers 14 residues. V shed 6 bases and J 3 bases; nucleotides not matched to a gene: 3. Germline V gives CDR1 SGHAT, CDR2 FQNNGV. In the original analysis: Estimates of nucleated cell counts were drawn from the amplification of reference gene primers. The table came from immunoSEQ multiplex PCR; TCRdb's copy has only in-frame clones and leaves some out. For V, J and clone size, that table is used; D and trimming come from the DNA. Among about 180,000 clones, about 91% were seen once, and the ten largest hold approximately 2.3%. Ages ranged from roughly 18 to 95 years, with residence in 24 US areas.

The chain is built from TRBV11-2 and TRBJ2-4; TRBD2 agrees at 9 bases. What was sequenced was PBMCs or T cells enriched from blood (not recorded which). The source is a middle-aged woman with acute COVID-19. The CDR3 loop reads CASRTLAGKNIQYF. The DNA for the CDR3 is TGTGCCAGCAGGACACTAGCGGGCAAAAACATTCAGTACTTC.